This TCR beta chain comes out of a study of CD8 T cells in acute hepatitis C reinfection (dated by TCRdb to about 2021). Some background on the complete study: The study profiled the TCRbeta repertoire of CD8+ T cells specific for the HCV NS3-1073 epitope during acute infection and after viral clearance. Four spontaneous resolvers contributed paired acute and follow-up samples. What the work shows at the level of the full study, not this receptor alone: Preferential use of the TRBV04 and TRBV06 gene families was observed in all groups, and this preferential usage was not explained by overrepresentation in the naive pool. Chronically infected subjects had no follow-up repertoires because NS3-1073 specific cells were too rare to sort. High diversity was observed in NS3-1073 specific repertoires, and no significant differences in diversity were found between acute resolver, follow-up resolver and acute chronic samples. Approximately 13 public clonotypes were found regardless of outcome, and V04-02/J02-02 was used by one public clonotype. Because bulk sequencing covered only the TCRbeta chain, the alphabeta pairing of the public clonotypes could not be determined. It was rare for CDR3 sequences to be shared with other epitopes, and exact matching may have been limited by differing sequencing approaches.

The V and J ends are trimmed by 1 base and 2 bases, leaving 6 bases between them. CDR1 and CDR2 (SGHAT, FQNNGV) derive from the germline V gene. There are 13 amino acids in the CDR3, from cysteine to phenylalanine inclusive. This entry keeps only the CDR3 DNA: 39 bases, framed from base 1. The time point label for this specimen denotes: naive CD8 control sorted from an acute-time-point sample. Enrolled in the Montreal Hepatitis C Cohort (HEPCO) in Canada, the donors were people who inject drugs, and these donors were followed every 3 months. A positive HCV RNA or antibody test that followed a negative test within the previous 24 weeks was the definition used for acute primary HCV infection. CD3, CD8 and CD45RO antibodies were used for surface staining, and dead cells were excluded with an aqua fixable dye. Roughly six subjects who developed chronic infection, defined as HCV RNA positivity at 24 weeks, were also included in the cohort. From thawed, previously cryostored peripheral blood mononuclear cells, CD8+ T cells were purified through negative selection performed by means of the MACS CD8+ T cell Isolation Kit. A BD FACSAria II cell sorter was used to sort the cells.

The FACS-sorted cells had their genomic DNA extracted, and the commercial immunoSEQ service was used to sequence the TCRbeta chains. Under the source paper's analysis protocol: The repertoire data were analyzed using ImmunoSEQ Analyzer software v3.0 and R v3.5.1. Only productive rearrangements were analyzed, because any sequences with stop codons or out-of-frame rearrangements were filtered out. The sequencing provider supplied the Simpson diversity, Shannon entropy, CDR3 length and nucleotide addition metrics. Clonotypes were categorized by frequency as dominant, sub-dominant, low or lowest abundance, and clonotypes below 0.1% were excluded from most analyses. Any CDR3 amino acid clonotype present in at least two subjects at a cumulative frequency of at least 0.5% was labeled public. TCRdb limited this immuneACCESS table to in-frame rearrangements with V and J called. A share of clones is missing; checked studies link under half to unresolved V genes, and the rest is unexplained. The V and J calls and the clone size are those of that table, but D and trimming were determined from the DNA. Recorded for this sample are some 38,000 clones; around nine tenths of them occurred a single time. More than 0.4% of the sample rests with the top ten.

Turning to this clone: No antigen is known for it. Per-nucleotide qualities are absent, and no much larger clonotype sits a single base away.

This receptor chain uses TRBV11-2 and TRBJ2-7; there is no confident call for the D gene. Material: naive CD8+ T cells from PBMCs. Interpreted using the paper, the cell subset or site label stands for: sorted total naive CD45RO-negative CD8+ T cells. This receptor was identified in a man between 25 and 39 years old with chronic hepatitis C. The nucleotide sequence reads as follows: TGTGCCAGCAGCTTAGTGGGTACCTACGAGCAGTACTTC. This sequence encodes CASSLVGTYEQYF.